This T cell receptor (beta chain) was sequenced during a study of shared clonotypes between healthy human individuals. For the study at large: The donors, two women and three men, were aged 18 to 49.

This table comes from immunoSEQ multiplex PCR, and its TCRdb copy is limited to in-frame clones, with some not included. The data show 2,100,000 or so clones, with more than 90% seen just once and approximately 0.13% held by the top ten. Splitting of CD4+ cells produced CD45RA+ naive and CD45RA-negative memory subsets. The CDR3 runs to 15 residues. V was pared by 4 bases and J by 2 bases, with 12 bases between. The germline V gene encodes CDR1 SNHLY and CDR2 FYNNEI. Material: naive CD4+ T cells sorted from blood. As to subset: CD45RA+ positively selected. The TCR sequence derives from a man aged 18-30 years in good health. The chain uses TRBV2 and TRBJ1-3; tentatively, D is TRBD1 (6 bases). CDR3 sequence reads: CASSVERGAGNTIYF. In nucleotides, the CDR3 is TGTGCCAGCAGTGTTGAGAGGGGGGCTGGAAACACCATATATTTT.